The source of this TCR beta chain is a study of early T cells in non-severe SARS-CoV-2 infection. CDR3 length: 11 residues. Trimming stripped 6 bases from V and 5 bases from J, with 7 bases between. This clonotype occurred many times. TCRdb used MiXCR to reprocess the 5' RACE reads, holding one entry per CDR3 protein. The sample includes 70,000 or so distinct CDR3 sequences, 10% of them seen just once. This receptor was obtained from an adult who was a healthcare worker with PCR-confirmed SARS-CoV-2 infection or an uninfected control (not recorded which). The source was whole blood, collected at baseline. The chain employs TRBV12-3 or TRBV12-4 and TRBJ2-5, with TRBD2 as a possible D gene (6 bases). In nucleotides, the CDR3 is TGTGCCAGCAGCCGGGGGGAGACCCAGTACTTC. Amino acids: CASSRGETQYF.